These 20 T cell receptor beta chains share one sample of origin, sequenced in a study of T cell responses to AZD1222 COVID-19 vaccine. Method: immunoSEQ multiplex PCR; TCRdb's copy keeps in-frame clones and lacks some. The sample consists of 60,000 to 80,000 clones, roughly 80% of them appearing once. Sample: peripheral blood, taken 28 days after the second AZD1222 dose. Receptor source: an adult who received the AZD1222 COVID-19 vaccine.

This clone was seen a few times. This sequence joins TRBV18 and TRBJ2-7; D is ambiguous. Trimming stripped 3 bases from V and 3 bases from J, with 3 bases between. The CDR3 sequence is 11 residues long. CDR1 is KGHSH, CDR2 LQKENI, per germline. The CDR3 loop is CASSPRYEQYF. For the CDR3, the DNA is TGTGCCAGCTCACCTCGCTACGAGCAGTACTTC.

This clone appeared a single time. CDR3 sequence: CASSPSDRGYTEAFF. CDR3 nucleotide sequence: TGTGCCAGCAGCCCTTCGGACAGGGGATACACTGAAGCTTTCTTT. The V call is TRBV3-1 (or the pseudogene TRBV3-2), the J call TRBJ1-1, with 9 bases fitting TRBD1. Per germline, CDR1 LGHDT and CDR2 YNNKEL (reference sequence). V lost 4 bases, J lost 3 bases, and 6 bases stayed unmatched. The CDR3 has 15 amino acids.

The chain uses TRBV15 and TRBJ2-7; possibly TRBD1 for D (5 bases). Germline V lookup: CDR1 LNHNV, CDR2 YYDKDF (reference sequence). This CDR3 region has 16 residues. V was shortened by 0 bases and J by 4 bases, with 16 bases between the two germline ends. The CDR3 DNA sequence: TGTGCCACCAGCAGAGAATCGGCAGGGTCAGTTTACGAGCAGTACTTC. It codes for CATSRESAGSVYEQYF. Filled out from reference TRBV15 and TRBJ2-7, the complete variable domain reads DAMVIQNPRYQVTQFGKPVTLSCSQTLNHNVMYWYQQKSSQAPKLLFHYYDKDFNNEADTPDNFQSRRPNTSFCFLDIRSPGLGDTAMYLCATSRESAGSVYEQYFGPGTRLTVT.

The genes are TRBV2 and TRBJ1-6, with unresolved D. With 7 bases removed from V and 7 bases from J, the gap between germline ends came to 14 bases. Germline values: CDR1 SNHLY, CDR2 FYNNEI. The length of the CDR3 is 14 residues. Here the CDR3 DNA reads TGTGCCAGCATGAGCAACAGTGTGAATTCACCCCTCCACTTT. This translates into CASMSNSVNSPLHF.

The chain links TRBV5-1 to TRBJ2-7; 7 nucleotides align to TRBD1. The V gene's germline CDR1 is SGHRS and CDR2 YFSETQ. The V and J ends lost 0 bases and 5 bases, in that order; junction bases with no gene match: 5. CDR3 size: 14 residues. In nucleotides, the CDR3 is TGCGCCAGCAGCTTGGGACCAGACAGGGACGAGCAGTACTTC. It yields the protein CASSLGPDRDEQYF.

This sequence joins TRBV7-9 and TRBJ2-7; D remains unclear. The V and J ends lost 3 bases and 1 base respectively, with 4 bases between them. CDR3 size: 12 residues. Germline V lookup: CDR1 SEHNR, CDR2 FQNEAQ (reference sequence). The CDR3 DNA reads as TGTGCCAGCAGCTTGGGTTCCTACGAGCAGTACTTC. Translated, it gives CASSLGSYEQYF.

The chain is built from TRBV7-8 and TRBJ2-7; TRBD2 agrees at 7 bases. This CDR3 spans 17 amino acids. The J segment lost 3 bases and the V segment lost 3 bases, leaving 14 bases of the junction unmatched. Germline loops: CDR1 SGHVS, CDR2 FQNEAQ. The CDR3 loop is CASSFLSGASVLYEQYF. CDR3 DNA sequence: TGTGCCAGCAGCTTTCTCAGCGGGGCGTCCGTCCTCTACGAGCAGTACTTC. The entire variable domain, with the rest obtained from reference TRBV7-8 and TRBJ2-7, is as follows: GAGVSQSPRYKVAKRGQDVALRCDPISGHVSLFWYQQALGQGPEFLTYFQNEAQLDKSGLPSDRFFAERPEGSVSTLKIQRTQQEDSAVYLCASSFLSGASVLYEQYFGPGTRLTVT.

V usage is TRBV6-5 and J usage is TRBJ2-2, with 8 bases aligning to TRBD1. The length of the CDR3 is 16 residues. V lost 4 bases to trimming and J lost 1 base; unmatched junction nucleotides: 5. Germline lookup yields CDR1 MNHEY and CDR2 SVGAGI. CDR3 sequence reads: CASSLRGTGNTGELFF. The CDR3 nucleotides are TGTGCCAGCAGTTTACGAGGGACAGGGAACACCGGGGAGCTGTTTTTT.

This chain uses TRBV4-2 with TRBJ1-5; D remains unclear. This CDR3 has 14 amino acids. The V gene's germline CDR1 is LGHNA and CDR2 YNFKEQ. Trimming removed 1 base from V and 1 base from J, with 5 bases in between. This CDR3 reads CASSQGGSNQPQHF. The CDR3 region has the DNA TGTGCCAGCAGCCAAGGAGGAAGCAATCAGCCCCAGCATTTT.

V gene TRBV18 combines with J gene TRBJ2-3; TRBD1 matches at 9 bases. Trimming took 1 base from V and 4 from J; bases not matched to a gene: 3. Germline CDR1 and CDR2: KGHSH and LQKENI. This CDR3 has 15 amino acids. In nucleotides, the CDR3 is TGTGCCAGCTCACCACGGACAGGGGTTCCAGATACGCAGTATTTT. Translating it yields CASSPRTGVPDTQYF.

The chain joins TRBV29-1 to TRBJ1-2, with TRBD1 matching 9 bases. The junction had 7 bases not matched to a gene; V was cut back by 4 bases and J by 4 bases. The CDR3 is made up of 14 amino acids. Germline loops: CDR1 SQVTM, CDR2 ANQGSEA. The CDR3 sequence is CSVVGTGFSYGYTF. CDR3 nucleotides: TGCAGCGTTGTTGGGACAGGGTTTAGCTATGGCTACACCTTC.

This sequence joins TRBV25-1 and TRBJ2-3; unclear D gene. CDR1 MGHDK and CDR2 SYGVNS come from the germline V gene. Trimming took off 3 bases at V and 4 bases at J, with 8 bases between the two ends. The CDR3 loop spans 13 amino acids. The CDR3 loop is CASSEQAPDTQYF. The CDR3 DNA follows: TGTGCCAGCAGTGAGCAGGCGCCAGATACGCAGTATTTT.

This chain links TRBV30 with TRBJ1-5; TRBD1 might be the D (5 bases). The CDR3 length is 15 residues. Deletions cut 2 bases from V and 1 base from J, with 12 bases between. Per germline, CDR1 GTSNPN and CDR2 SVGIG (reference sequence). This chain's CDR3 is CAWSQGFGSNQPQHF. The CDR3 bases are TGTGCCTGGAGTCAGGGTTTCGGAAGCAATCAGCCCCAGCATTTT.

This clone occurred a few times. The chain combines TRBV28 with TRBJ1-5, with D possibly being TRBD1 (5 bases). V lost 4 bases and J lost 3, with 13 bases in between. The length of the CDR3 is 15 residues. Germline V gene data show CDR1 as MDHEN and CDR2 as SYDVKM. The CDR3 DNA reads as TGTGCCAGCAGTTGGGACGGAAGAATCAATCAGCCCCAGCATTTT. Translation: CASSWDGRINQPQHF. The full variable domain, rest sourced from reference TRBV28 and TRBJ1-5, is DVKVTQSSRYLVKRTGEKVFLECVQDMDHENMFWYRQDPGLGLRLIYFSYDVKMKEKGDIPEGYSVSREKKERFSLILESASTNQTSMYLCASSWDGRINQPQHFGDGTRLSIL.

Note on this clone: This sample also contains other DNA sequences that code for the same CDR3. The chain joins TRBV4-3 to TRBJ1-1; 10 bases map to TRBD1. Unmatched junction bases numbered 4, after V lost 4 bases and J lost 5 bases. The CDR3 has 14 amino acids. Germline V gene lookup returns CDR1 LGHNA and CDR2 YSLEER. CDR3 DNA sequence: TGCGCCAGCAGCCGAGGACAGGGGGGGACTGAAGCTTTCTTT. Its protein product is CASSRGQGGTEAFF.

This sequence joins TRBV28 and TRBJ2-1; 7 positions agree with TRBD2. CDR1 and CDR2 from the germline V gene are MDHEN and SYDVKM. Losses at the gene ends were 4 bases for V and 8 bases for J; bases not matched to a gene: 11. The CDR3 contains 15 residues. This CDR3 is CASSWAGVLYHEQFF. In DNA form, the CDR3 reads TGTGCCAGCAGTTGGGCGGGGGTTTTATACCATGAGCAGTTCTTC.

The chain joins TRBV5-5 to TRBJ2-7, with 7 bases fitting TRBD2. The ends lost 0 bases at V and 0 bases at J; junction bases unmatched: 3. In germline, CDR1 is SGHKS, CDR2 YYEKEE (reference sequence). There are 15 residues in the CDR3. Here the CDR3 reads CASSLAGGFSYEQYF. For the CDR3, the DNA is TGTGCCAGCAGCTTGGCCGGGGGGTTCTCCTACGAGCAGTACTTC.

The chain joins TRBV5-1 to TRBJ2-7; D call uncertain. Germline V lookup: CDR1 SGHRS, CDR2 YFSETQ. V was shortened by 2 bases and J by 3 bases, with 15 bases between the two germline ends. CDR3 length equals 15 residues. CDR3 sequence: CASSFIVGTNYEQYF. In DNA form, the CDR3 reads TGCGCCAGCAGCTTTATTGTGGGAACAAACTACGAGCAGTACTTC.

The chain uses TRBV15 and TRBJ1-1; D not certain. The ends were cut back, 3 bases at V and 2 bases at J, with 10 bases in the middle. The CDR3 length is 14 residues. The germline V gene has CDR1 LNHNV and CDR2 YYDKDF (reference sequence). In nucleotides, the CDR3 is TGTGCCACCAGCAGCCGTAGGCTTAACACTGAAGCTTTCTTT. It is translated as CATSSRRLNTEAFF. The complete variable domain, with remaining parts taken from reference TRBV15 and TRBJ1-1, reads DAMVIQNPRYQVTQFGKPVTLSCSQTLNHNVMYWYQQKSSQAPKLLFHYYDKDFNNEADTPDNFQSRRPNTSFCFLDIRSPGLGDTAMYLCATSSRRLNTEAFFGQGTRLTVV.

The chain employs TRBV7-9 and TRBJ2-3; no definite D call. This CDR3 has 12 amino acids. Germline values: CDR1 SEHNR, CDR2 FQNEAQ (reference sequence). Trimming pared 5 bases from V and 3 bases from J, leaving 6 bases between. In DNA, the CDR3 is TGTGCCAGCAGCCGCCAAACAGATACGCAGTATTTT. Protein: CASSRQTDTQYF.